This T cell receptor (beta chain) was sequenced during a study of blood T cell repertoires in COVID-19. Study context: The United States, Italy and Spain provided the acute and convalescent COVID-19 samples. Sources were T cells, B-cell-depleted T cells, or PBMCs; the material itself was cDNA or gDNA.

Some clones are missing from TCRdb's copy, which holds only in-frame ones; the method was immunoSEQ multiplex PCR. The data hold approximately 100,000 clones, with approximately 80% observed a single time. The sequence derives from a man between 60 and 75 years old with acute or convalescent COVID-19. Source material: peripheral blood.

The CDR3 coding sequence is TGTGCCAGCAGCTTACGTTCGGGGGGGAGAGAAAAACTGTTTTTT. Protein: CASSLRSGGREKLFF. This sequence joins TRBV7-9 and TRBJ1-4; maybe TRBD1 (5 bases). The germline V gene has CDR1 SEHNR and CDR2 FQNEAQ (reference sequence). Trimming pared 2 bases from V and 8 bases from J, leaving 15 bases between. This CDR3 has 15 amino acids. The full variable domain, rest sourced from reference TRBV7-9 and TRBJ1-4, is DTGVSQNPRHKITKRGQNVTFRCDPISEHNRLYWYRQTLGQGPEFLTYFQNEAQLEKSRLLSDRFSAERPKGSFSTLEIQRTEQGDSAMYLCASSLRSGGREKLFFGSGTQLSVL.